This T cell receptor beta chain was found in a study of blood T cell repertoires in COVID-19. For the study at large: Samples of COVID-19 (acute and convalescent) were obtained from the United States, Italy and Spain. In each case, the material was cDNA or gDNA derived from T cells, B-cell-depleted T cells, or PBMCs.

Original handling: Quantification of nucleated cells was approximated via reference gene primer amplification. Here immunoSEQ multiplex PCR was the method, and the copy in TCRdb shows in-frame clones only, minus some. That table gives V, J and clone size, and the DNA gave D and trimming. The table shows tens of thousands of clones, with 83% occurring only once. The germline V gene encodes CDR1 LNHDA and CDR2 SQIVND (reference sequence). V was clipped by 4 bases and J by 8 bases, with 21 bases between them. There are 16 residues in the CDR3. This TCR came from a woman of 80 years or more with acute or convalescent COVID-19. The specimen sequenced was peripheral blood. The gene calls are TRBV19 and TRBJ2-1; maybe TRBD2 (7 bases). The CDR3 DNA reads as TGTGCCAGTAGTACTCCGCTTGGGGGGGGGCAGGATGAGCAGTTCTTC. It yields the protein CASSTPLGGGQDEQFF.